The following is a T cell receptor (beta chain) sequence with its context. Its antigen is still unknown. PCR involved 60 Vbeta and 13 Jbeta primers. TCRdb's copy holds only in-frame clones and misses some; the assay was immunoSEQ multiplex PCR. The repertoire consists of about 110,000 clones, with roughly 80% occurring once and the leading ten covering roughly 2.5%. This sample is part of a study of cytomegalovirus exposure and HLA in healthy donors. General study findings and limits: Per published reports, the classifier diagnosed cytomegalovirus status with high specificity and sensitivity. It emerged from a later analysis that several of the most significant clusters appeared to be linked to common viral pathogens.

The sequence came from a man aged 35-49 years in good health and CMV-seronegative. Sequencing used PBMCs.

The CDR3 nucleotides are TGTGCCAGCAGCTCATCGAACAGGGAGGGGACCGGGGAGCTGTTTTTT. Protein: CASSSSNREGTGELFF. The chain uses TRBV5-4 and TRBJ2-2; D is possibly TRBD2 (7 bases). This CDR3 spans 16 amino acids. The germline V gene encodes CDR1 SGHNT and CDR2 YYREEE (reference sequence). V was clipped by 3 bases and J by 5 bases, with 17 bases between them.